The following is a T cell receptor (beta chain) sequence with its context. This clonotype was observed many times. Its antigen has not been determined. The sample holds no much larger clone one base away, and base qualities are not on file. Flow cytometry had shown CD8+CD57+ cell expansion in the patients selected for sequencing. All patients had severe acquired aplastic anemia diagnosed by International Study of Aplastic Anemia and Agranulocytosis and Camitta criteria. At the time blood was sampled, none of the patients had received any therapy. In this study, sorted CD4+ and CD8+ T cells from the blood of healthy subjects and of severe aplastic anemia patients had their TCR repertoires deep-sequenced. Patients were enrolled in the USA under clinicaltrials.gov protocols 00001620, 01623167, 00001397, 00071045, 00081523 and 00961064. Ficoll-Paque density gradient centrifugation was used to isolate peripheral blood mononuclear cells. Before DNA extraction, CD4+ and CD8+ T cells were sorted by FACS or by magnetic beads.

TCR beta VDJ combination and CDR3 sequence profiling used genomic DNA as the template. TCR repertoire sequencing was run on an Illumina HiSeq 2000. Concerning the study's data processing: TRBV/TRBJ rearrangement plots, CDR3 size and DJ length profiles, and Simpson's diversity index were used to evaluate the repertoires. Whichever DNA sequence was most abundant in the deep sequencing data was defined as the immunodominant clone. CDR3 amino acid sequences were checked for sharing between subjects and were compared against published repertoires and the VDJdb database. Through fastp at Q25 and MiXCR, TCRdb rebuilt clones from the public reads, retaining in-frame beta chains. One record per CDR3 amino acid sequence lists the most common genes and DNA. The V and J calls follow TCRdb's processing rather than the paper's. A total of around 430,000 distinct CDR3 sequences appear in this sample, over 25% of them only once. The ten largest make up roughly 0.8% of the sample.

The data belong to a study of CD8+CD57+ T cells in acquired aplastic anemia (dated by TCRdb to 2017 to 2018). A note on the overall study: DNA extracted from sorted CD4+ and CD8+ cells had a mean of roughly 3.3 ug, with a range of roughly 0.19 to 27.4 ug. CD8+CD57+ expansion was defined as frequency above the mean frequency observed in healthy subjects.

V lost 6 bases and J lost 4 bases; the stretch between them is 12 bases long. Counted from cysteine to phenylalanine, this CDR3 has 13 amino acids. Only the CDR3 DNA is retained, 39 bases long and in frame from the first base. The germline V gene (reference sequence) specifies LNHDA as CDR1 and SQIVND as CDR2. Results and caveats for the whole study, not just this receptor: Between patients and healthy controls, no significant difference in CD8+ Simpson's diversity was found (P=0.060). Roughly 29 CD8+ CDR3 sequences were found to be shared between patients and controls, but these sequences appeared to be highly expressed in patients and within the immunodominant clones of the patients.

Sequencing was done on a sample of sorted CD4+, CD8+, or CD8+CD57+ T cells (not recorded which) from PBMCs. The sequence derives from a human donor with aplastic anemia. The rearranged chain carries TRBV19 and TRBJ1-2; TRBD1 might be the D gene, on 6 matching bases. The DNA sequence is given as TGTGCCAGTAGCATTGGGACAACCTATGGCTACACCTTC. Translation gives CASSIGTTYGYTF.